This T cell receptor (beta chain) was retrieved from a study of OX40 agonist ivuxolimab in advanced cancers. Blood draws occurred at baseline, cycle 4 day 1, and cycle 7 day 1. Assay: immunoSEQ multiplex PCR; the TCRdb copy retains only in-frame clones and omits some. The sample has approximately 90,000 clones, about 89% seen once. The source was CD4+ or CD8+ T cells sorted from blood, collected in a trial of the OX40 agonist ivuxolimab. The TCR originated in an adult with an advanced solid tumor such as melanoma, head and neck, liver or kidney cancer.

The CDR3 DNA sequence: TGCGCCAGCAGCTTGTATGGTTTAGGGGACCCTGAAGCTTTCTTT. This codes for CASSLYGLGDPEAFF. The V call is TRBV5-1, the J call TRBJ1-1; TRBD1 might be the D (5 bases). The CDR3 loop spans 15 amino acids. V was pared by 1 base and J by 6 bases, with 16 bases between. Germline V gives CDR1 SGHRS, CDR2 YFSETQ.